A selection of T cell receptor beta chains follows, all from one sample in a study of blood T cell repertoires in COVID-19. The data were produced by immunoSEQ multiplex PCR, yet TCRdb's version contains in-frame clones alone and is incomplete. Of about 130,000 clones listed, roughly nine tenths were seen once; the top ten hold roughly 4.8%. The sequenced material came from peripheral blood. These receptors all come from a man in his 60s with COVID-19, enrolled during active disease. Both conserved end residues are part of each CDR3. The D gene is left open where the match is weak. Part of the rows lack a size; the others show once, few, many or a class for expanded clones.

V gene	clone size	CDR3 length	D gene	J gene	CDR3 protein	CDR3 DNA
TRBV9	NA	17	TRBD1	TRBJ1-2	CASSSPGQGALRYGYTF	TGTGCCAGCAGCTCTCCGGGACAGGGGGCGCTTCGGTATGGCTACACCTTC
TRBV10-3	NA	15	NA	TRBJ1-4	CAIIGGGSTNEKLFF	TGTGCCATCATAGGGGGGGGTTCAACTAATGAAAAACTGTTTTTT
TRBV10-2	NA	13	TRBD1	TRBJ1-1	CASKRQGGTEAFF	TGCGCCAGCAAGAGACAGGGCGGCACTGAAGCTTTCTTT
TRBV28	NA	13	NA	TRBJ1-2	CASSPEAGDGYTF	TGTGCCAGCAGTCCCGAGGCAGGGGATGGCTACACCTTC
TRBV2	NA	14	NA	TRBJ2-1	CASTSPALYNEQFF	TGTGCCAGCACGAGCCCTGCCCTTTACAATGAGCAGTTCTTC
TRBV30	NA	14	TRBD1	TRBJ1-4	CAWSVGTVNEKLFF	TGTGCCTGGAGTGTCGGGACAGTCAATGAAAAACTGTTTTTT
TRBV19	NA	13	NA	TRBJ1-2	CASSMKELHGYTF	TGTGCCAGTAGTATGAAAGAGCTTCATGGCTACACCTTC
TRBV7-8	NA	15	TRBD1	TRBJ1-2	CASSSDRGLNYGYTF	TGTGCCAGCAGCTCTGACAGGGGCCTTAACTATGGCTACACCTTC
TRBV7-2	NA	16	NA	TRBJ2-5	CASSLGLGRFQETQYF	TGTGCCAGCAGCTTAGGTCTGGGGAGGTTCCAAGAGACCCAGTACTTC
TRBV11-2	NA	15	NA	TRBJ2-7	CASSLVWVRSYEQYF	TGTGCCAGCAGCTTAGTCTGGGTTAGGAGTTACGAGCAGTACTTC
TRBV6-5	NA	15	TRBD1	TRBJ2-3	CASSYAGQGADTQYF	TGTGCCAGCAGTTACGCCGGACAGGGAGCAGATACGCAGTATTTT
TRBV9	NA	16	TRBD2	TRBJ2-1	CASSVVGGSSYNEQFF	TGTGCCAGCAGCGTAGTGGGCGGGAGCTCCTACAATGAGCAGTTCTTC
TRBV2	NA	16	TRBD2	TRBJ2-2	CASSVLAGANAGELFF	TGTGCCAGCAGTGTGCTAGCGGGAGCAAACGCCGGGGAGCTGTTTTTT
TRBV5-4	few	13	NA	TRBJ2-7	CASSLGREDEQYF	TGTGCCAGCAGCTTGGGCAGGGAGGACGAGCAGTACTTC
TRBV7-9	NA	15	NA	TRBJ1-1	CASSSSPVSNTEAFF	TGTGCCAGCAGCTCGTCTCCGGTTTCGAACACTGAAGCTTTCTTT
TRBV11-3	NA	13	TRBD1	TRBJ2-2	CASSSQGAGELFF	TGTGCCAGCAGCTCACAGGGGGCCGGGGAGCTGTTTTTT
TRBV15	NA	13	NA	TRBJ2-7	CATSRGRDTEQYF	TGTGCCACCAGCAGAGGCCGGGATACCGAGCAGTACTTC
TRBV2	NA	14	TRBD1	TRBJ1-6	CASSYGQGNSPLHF	TGTGCCAGCAGCTACGGACAGGGTAATTCACCCCTCCACTTT
TRBV7-6	once	17	NA	TRBJ2-1	CASSLDRPLVNYNEQFF	TGTGCCAGCAGCTTAGACAGGCCGCTTGTGAACTACAATGAGCAGTTCTTC
TRBV18	NA	13	TRBD1	TRBJ1-2	CASSLRDSYGYTF	TGTGCCAGCTCTCTCCGGGACAGTTATGGCTACACCTTC
TRBV7-8	NA	15	NA	TRBJ1-3	CASATSVHSGNTIYF	TGTGCCAGCGCAACCTCAGTGCACTCTGGAAACACCATATATTTT
TRBV11-3	NA	16	TRBD1	TRBJ2-2	CASSFLGQGDTGELFF	TGTGCCAGCAGCTTTTTGGGACAGGGAGACACCGGGGAGCTGTTTTTT
TRBV24-1	few	17	TRBD1	TRBJ2-2	CATSEGTGGEDTGELFF	TGTGCCACCAGTGAAGGGACAGGGGGCGAAGACACCGGGGAGCTGTTTTTT
TRBV6-5	NA	15	NA	TRBJ2-1	CASRQVRTEYNEQFF	TGTGCCAGCAGACAGGTTAGGACAGAGTACAATGAGCAGTTCTTC
TRBV27	many	14	TRBD1	TRBJ1-4	CASSLGQGDEKLFF	TGTGCCAGCAGTTTAGGGCAGGGGGATGAAAAACTGTTTTTT
TRBV9	NA	15	TRBD1	TRBJ1-5	CASSVGQGPGQPQHF	TGTGCCAGCAGCGTCGGACAGGGGCCAGGACAGCCCCAGCATTTT
TRBV11-3	NA	13	TRBD1	TRBJ2-1	CASSWDRDNEQFF	TGTGCCAGCAGCTGGGACAGGGACAATGAGCAGTTCTTC
TRBV5-5	NA	13	NA	TRBJ2-7	CASSLTEEYEQYF	TGTGCCAGCAGCTTGACAGAAGAATACGAGCAGTACTTC
TRBV9	many	14	NA	TRBJ1-3	CASSVDAAGNTIYF	TGTGCCAGCAGCGTAGACGCAGCTGGAAACACCATATATTTT
TRBV11-2	NA	19	NA	TRBJ2-2	CASSFASQWRGQDTGELFF	TGTGCCAGCAGCTTCGCCTCTCAGTGGAGGGGGCAGGACACCGGGGAGCTGTTTTTT
TRBV4-1	few	14	TRBD1	TRBJ2-7	CASSPGQSTYEQYF	TGCGCCAGCAGCCCGGGACAGAGTACCTACGAGCAGTACTTC
TRBV2	NA	22	TRBD1	TRBJ2-6	CASSEVGGQGGLIHSGANVLTF	TGTGCCAGCAGCGAGGTCGGGGGACAGGGGGGCCTCATTCACTCTGGGGCCAACGTCCTGACTTTC
TRBV7-8	NA	16	NA	TRBJ1-2	CASSLVAGPFNYGYTF	TGTGCCAGCAGCTTAGTGGCAGGGCCTTTTAACTATGGCTACACCTTC
TRBV5-1	NA	14	NA	TRBJ2-1	CASSEAGLHNEQFF	TGCGCCAGCAGCGAGGCAGGGCTACACAATGAGCAGTTCTTC
TRBV4-1	NA	19	TRBD1	TRBJ2-6	CASSQDSTGALSGANVLTF	TGCGCCAGCAGCCAAGACTCGACAGGGGCCTTGTCTGGGGCCAACGTCCTGACTTTC
TRBV7-7	NA	15	TRBD2	TRBJ2-1	CASSPGLAGDNEQFF	TGTGCCAGCAGCCCGGGACTAGCGGGAGACAATGAGCAGTTCTTC
TRBV4-1	NA	15	TRBD2	TRBJ2-7	CASSQETSGRPEQYF	TGCGCCAGCAGCCAGGAGACTAGCGGGAGACCCGAGCAGTACTTC
TRBV5-1	NA	14	NA	TRBJ1-5	CASSSGLSNQPQHF	TGCGCCAGCAGCTCAGGCCTTAGCAATCAGCCCCAGCATTTT
TRBV3-1/TRBV3-2	NA	17	NA	TRBJ1-6	CASSRMTLTGGRSPLHF	TGTGCCAGCAGCCGTATGACGCTGACAGGCGGGCGATCACCCCTCCACTTT
TRBV18	NA	15	TRBD1	TRBJ2-7	CASSPRDRTFYEQYF	TGTGCCAGCTCACCCCGGGACAGAACCTTTTACGAGCAGTACTTC
TRBV25-1	NA	12	NA	TRBJ2-5	CASKGASQTQYF	TGTGCCAGCAAAGGGGCGAGCCAGACCCAGTACTTC
TRBV7-3	NA	13	NA	TRBJ1-1	CASARGINTEAFF	TGTGCCAGCGCGAGGGGGATTAACACTGAAGCTTTCTTT
TRBV19	NA	17	TRBD2	TRBJ2-1	CASSSYASGSSYNEQFF	TGTGCCAGTAGTAGCTACGCTAGCGGGAGTTCCTACAATGAGCAGTTCTTC
TRBV4-2	few	16	TRBD1	TRBJ1-5	CASSLYYAGGGQPQHF	TGTGCCAGCAGCCTTTATTATGCAGGGGGCGGTCAGCCCCAGCATTTT
TRBV7-2	NA	15	NA	TRBJ1-2	CASSLSRTINYGYTF	TGTGCCAGCAGCTTATCTCGGACAATTAACTATGGCTACACCTTC
TRBV3-1/TRBV3-2	NA	13	NA	TRBJ1-2	CASSPTVDYGYTF	TGTGCCAGCAGCCCGACAGTTGACTATGGCTACACCTTC
TRBV27	NA	16	TRBD1	TRBJ2-7	CASSLSEGTGGYEQYF	TGTGCCAGCAGTTTATCGGAAGGGACAGGGGGTTACGAGCAGTACTTC